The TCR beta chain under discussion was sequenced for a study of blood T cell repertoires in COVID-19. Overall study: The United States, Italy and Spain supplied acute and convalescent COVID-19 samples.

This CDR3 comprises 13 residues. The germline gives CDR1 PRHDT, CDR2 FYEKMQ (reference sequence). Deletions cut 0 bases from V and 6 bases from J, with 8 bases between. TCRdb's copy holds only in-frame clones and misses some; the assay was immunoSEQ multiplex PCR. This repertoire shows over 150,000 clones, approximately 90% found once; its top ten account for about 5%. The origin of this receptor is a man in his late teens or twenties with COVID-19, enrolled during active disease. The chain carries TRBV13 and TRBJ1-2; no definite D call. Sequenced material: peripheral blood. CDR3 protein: CASSLGRGNGYTF. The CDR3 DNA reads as TGTGCCAGCAGCTTAGGCCGAGGAAATGGCTACACCTTC.